This TCR beta chain was profiled in a study of OX40 agonist ivuxolimab in advanced cancers. The protocol was immunoSEQ multiplex PCR, while the TCRdb copy is restricted to in-frame clones and leaves out a portion. The table has roughly 80,000 clones, 84% seen once; the top ten hold approximately 6.3%. CDR1 is GTSNPN and CDR2 is SVGIG in the germline V gene (reference sequence). V lost 2 bases, J lost 12 bases, and 10 bases lay in between. The CDR3 totals 11 residues. Sample: CD4+ or CD8+ T cells sorted from blood, taken in a trial of the OX40 agonist ivuxolimab. The TCR sequence derives from an adult with an advanced solid tumor such as melanoma, head and neck, liver or kidney cancer. The rearrangement links TRBV30 to TRBJ1-4; D is perhaps TRBD1 (6 bases). For the CDR3, the DNA is TGTGCCTGGAGTAAAGGGGGGGAACTGTTTTTT. Translation gives CAWSKGGELFF.